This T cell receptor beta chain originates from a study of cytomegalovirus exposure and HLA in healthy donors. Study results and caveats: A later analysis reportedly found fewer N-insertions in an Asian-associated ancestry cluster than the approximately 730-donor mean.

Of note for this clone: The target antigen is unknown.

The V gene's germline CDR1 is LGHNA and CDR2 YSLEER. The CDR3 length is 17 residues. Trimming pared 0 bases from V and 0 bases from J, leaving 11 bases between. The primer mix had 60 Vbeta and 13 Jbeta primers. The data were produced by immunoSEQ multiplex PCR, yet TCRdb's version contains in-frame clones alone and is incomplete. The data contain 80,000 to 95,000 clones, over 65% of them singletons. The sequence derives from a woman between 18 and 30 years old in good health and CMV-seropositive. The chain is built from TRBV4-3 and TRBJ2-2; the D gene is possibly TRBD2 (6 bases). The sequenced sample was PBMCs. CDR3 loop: CASSQEASEANTGELFF. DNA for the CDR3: TGCGCCAGCAGCCAAGAGGCTAGCGAAGCGAACACCGGGGAGCTGTTTTTT.